The 3 T cell receptor beta chains below come from one sample, sequenced in a study of blood T cell repertoires in COVID-19. Libraries were prepared by immunoSEQ multiplex PCR; TCRdb keeps only in-frame clonotypes and omits some of them. The data show roughly 200,000 clones, about 86% seen once. The sequenced material came from peripheral blood. Every receptor here comes from a man in his forties or fifties with active or convalescent COVID-19.

The chain uses TRBV9 and TRBJ2-2, with D possibly being TRBD2 (5 bases). This CDR3 region has 13 residues. Between the trimmed V and J ends, which lost 4 bases and 5 bases, there was a span of 9 bases. Germline CDR1 reads SGDLS; CDR2 reads YYNGEE. The DNA of the CDR3 is TGTGCCAGCAGCATCCGAGGGACCGGGGAGCTGTTTTTT. It is translated as CASSIRGTGELFF.

The chain has TRBV2 and TRBJ2-5; D is perhaps TRBD1 (5 bases). This CDR3 is 12 amino acids long. Germline V gives CDR1 SNHLY, CDR2 FYNNEI. Trimming cost V 7 bases and J 5 bases, with 11 bases left between them. The CDR3 region is CASIGHRETQYF. In nucleotides, the CDR3 is TGTGCCAGCATCGGACATCGGGAGACCCAGTACTTC.

The chain employs TRBV30 and TRBJ1-1, with a tentative D call TRBD1 (5 bases). The V end lost 4 bases, the J end lost 3 bases, and 12 bases lay between the germline ends. CDR1 is GTSNPN, CDR2 SVGIG, per germline (reference sequence). The CDR3 extends over 13 amino acids. The CDR3 here is CAWTLGGYTEAFF. The CDR3 nucleotides read TGTGCCTGGACCCTGGGGGGGTACACTGAAGCTTTCTTT.